The 27 T cell receptor beta chains reported below all come from one sample, sequenced in a study of cytomegalovirus exposure and HLA in healthy donors. Researchers ran the PCR with 60 Vbeta and 13 Jbeta primers. Assay: immunoSEQ multiplex PCR; the TCRdb copy retains only in-frame clones and omits some. This repertoire shows about 140,000 clones, roughly 80% found once; its top ten account for around 3.4%. The source material was PBMCs. Receptors originate from a man in his forties in good health and CMV-seronegative.

This clone was counted only a few times. The V gene is TRBV6-6, the J gene TRBJ2-7, with 7 bases identical to TRBD2. The V gene end was trimmed by 1 base and the J gene end by 3 bases; junction bases not matched to a gene: 6. The CDR3 spans 15 residues. Per the germline V gene, CDR1 is MNHNY and CDR2 is SVGAGI (reference sequence). CDR3: CASSYWGGLDYEQYF. In nucleotides, the CDR3 is TGTGCCAGCAGTTACTGGGGGGGACTCGACTACGAGCAGTACTTC.

This clone occurred a few times. The chain uses TRBV6-5 and TRBJ1-1, with TRBD1 as a possible D gene (5 bases). Germline CDR1 reads MNHEY; CDR2 reads SVGAGI. Trimming removed 6 bases at V and 6 bases at J, with 17 bases between. The CDR3 is 14 amino acids. The CDR3 sequence is CASRAPRAGAEAFF. The CDR3 nucleotides are TGTGCCAGCAGGGCTCCCCGGGCGGGGGCTGAAGCTTTCTTT.

V gene TRBV13 combines with J gene TRBJ2-3; 14 bases map to TRBD2. V was pared by 4 bases and J by 0 bases, with 12 bases of the junction left unmatched. The CDR3 covers 20 residues. CDR1 PRHDT and CDR2 FYEKMQ come from the germline V gene (reference sequence). The CDR3 is CASSSSQGTSGGRSTDTQYF. As DNA, the CDR3 is TGTGCCAGCAGCTCCTCCCAGGGGACTAGCGGGGGCCGGAGCACAGATACGCAGTATTTT.

This chain connects TRBV4-3 to TRBJ1-2; 9 positions agree with TRBD1. Germline V gene data show CDR1 as LGHNA and CDR2 as YSLEER. The CDR3 runs 15 residues. Trimming removed 3 bases from V and 2 bases from J; junction bases left unmatched: 4. CDR3 protein: CASSQGTGLNYGYTF. As DNA, the CDR3 is TGCGCCAGCAGCCAGGGGACAGGGCTAAACTATGGCTACACCTTC.

CDR3 nucleotides: TGTGCCAGCAGCCGACAGGGCCCCGGGGGCACAGATACGCAGTATTTT. It encodes CASSRQGPGGTDTQYF. The chain is built from TRBV7-3 and TRBJ2-3; 7 positions match TRBD1. Germline loops: CDR1 SGHTA, CDR2 FQGTGA. This CDR3 region has 16 residues. J gave up 1 base and V 5 bases, and 9 bases lay outside the gene matches. The full variable domain, its missing parts supplied by reference TRBV7-3 and TRBJ2-3, is GAGVSQTPSNKVTEKGKYVELRCDPISGHTALYWYRQSLGQGPEFLIYFQGTGAADDSGLPNDRFFAVRPEGSVSTLKIQRTERGDSAVYLCASSRQGPGGTDTQYFGPGTRLTVL.

The chain is built from TRBV11-1 and TRBJ2-7; D is possibly TRBD2 (5 bases). This CDR3 region has 12 residues. V dropped 1 base and J dropped 7 bases, with 8 bases sitting between them. The germline V gene encodes CDR1 SGHAT and CDR2 FQDESV (reference sequence). In nucleotides, the CDR3 is TGTGCCAGCAGCTTAGACCGGGGAGAGCAGTACTTC. This gives the protein CASSLDRGEQYF.

The chain employs TRBV28 and TRBJ2-2, with TRBD2 matching over 12 bases. This CDR3 contains 18 residues. The V gene's germline CDR1 is MDHEN and CDR2 SYDVKM. V shed 6 bases, J shed 4 bases, and the junction held 12 bases outside the gene matches. Here the CDR3 reads CASRSLPSGGDGTGELFF. CDR3 coding DNA: TGTGCCAGCAGAAGTTTACCTAGCGGGGGGGACGGCACCGGGGAGCTGTTTTTT.

J is TRBJ2-1 and V is TRBV12-5; 10 bases line up with TRBD2. The CDR3 loop spans 16 amino acids. Per germline, CDR1 LGHNT and CDR2 FRNRAP. Unmatched junction bases numbered 5, after V lost 6 bases and J lost 0 bases. CDR3 amino acids: CASGLTSGASYNEQFF. CDR3 in DNA: TGTGCTAGTGGCCTTACTAGCGGGGCCTCCTACAATGAGCAGTTCTTC.

The CDR3 sequence is CASSYGEGGGEKLFF. CDR3 nucleotides: TGTGCCAGCAGTTACGGTGAAGGGGGTGGAGAAAAACTGTTTTTT. This sequence joins TRBV6-6 and TRBJ1-4; D might be TRBD1 (6 bases). The germline CDR1 and CDR2 sequences are MNHNY and SVGAGI (reference sequence). The CDR3 is 15 residues long. Trimming pared 2 bases from V and 8 bases from J, leaving 15 bases between.

This clone was counted between two and nine times. This chain uses TRBV28 with TRBJ1-1, with 7 bases fitting TRBD1. The CDR3 consists of 13 residues. Looked up from germline, CDR1 is MDHEN and CDR2 is SYDVKM. The V gene end was trimmed by 6 bases and the J gene end by 11 bases; junction bases not matched to a gene: 12. The CDR3 is CASSQRQGMWAFF. Here the CDR3 DNA reads TGTGCCAGCAGCCAAAGACAGGGAATGTGGGCTTTCTTT.

The chain carries TRBV28 and TRBJ1-5; maybe TRBD1 (6 bases). Germline V gene lookup returns CDR1 MDHEN and CDR2 SYDVKM. The CDR3 totals 13 residues. Deletions cut 8 bases from V and 5 bases from J, with 13 bases between. The CDR3 DNA reads TGTGCCAGCCGACGACAGGTGGATCAGCCCCAGCATTTT. It encodes CASRRQVDQPQHF.

The sample holds a few counts of this clone. The chain employs TRBV7-9 and TRBJ2-7, with TRBD2 as a possible D gene (5 bases). The CDR3 has 13 residues. Per germline, CDR1 SEHNR and CDR2 FQNEAQ (reference sequence). With 1 base removed from V and 7 bases from J, the gap between germline ends came to 11 bases. CDR3 protein: CASSLEYPGEQYF. As DNA, the CDR3 is TGTGCCAGCAGCTTAGAGTATCCGGGGGAGCAGTACTTC.

This rearrangement joins TRBV6-6 to TRBJ1-6, with D unclear. CDR3 length: 12 residues. The V end was cut by 0 bases, the J end by 18 bases, with 12 bases between. Germline V gene lookup returns CDR1 MNHNY and CDR2 SVGAGI (reference sequence). The CDR3 bases are TGTGCCAGCAGTTACTCAACAGATATTCCCCACTTT. Its protein is CASSYSTDIPHF.

The rearrangement uses TRBV5-1 and TRBJ1-5; D remains ambiguous. CDR1 and CDR2 from the germline V gene are SGHRS and YFSETQ. The length of the CDR3 is 14 residues. V was trimmed by 0 bases and J by 6 bases, leaving 10 bases between them. In DNA, the CDR3 is TGCGCCAGCAGCTTGGGAGGTGAATCTCAGCCCCAGCATTTT. Translation gives CASSLGGESQPQHF.

The V call is TRBV2, the J call TRBJ1-1, with unresolved D. Germline V gene sequence: CDR1 SNHLY, CDR2 FYNNEI. The V end was cut by 7 bases, the J end by 7 bases, with 10 bases between. There are 11 residues in the CDR3. This CDR3 is CASISSCEAFF. For the CDR3, the DNA is TGTGCCAGCATTTCGTCGTGTGAAGCTTTCTTT.

This clone showed up just a few times. The rearrangement uses TRBV15 and TRBJ1-6, with D uncertain. Between the trimmed V and J ends, which lost 6 bases and 0 bases, there was a span of 3 bases. The germline V gene encodes CDR1 LNHNV and CDR2 YYDKDF (reference sequence). This CDR3 comprises 13 residues. The CDR3 coding sequence is TGTGCCACCAGTAGCTCCTATAATTCACCCCTCCACTTT. This translates into CATSSSYNSPLHF. The full variable domain, in which reference TRBV15 and TRBJ1-6 provide the parts outside the CDR3, is DAMVIQNPRYQVTQFGKPVTLSCSQTLNHNVMYWYQQKSSQAPKLLFHYYDKDFNNEADTPDNFQSRRPNTSFCFLDIRSPGLGDTAMYLCATSSSYNSPLHFGNGTRLTVT.

The rearrangement links TRBV5-1 to TRBJ2-7; 7 positions agree with TRBD1. The CDR3 contains 12 residues. V gave up 5 bases and J gave up 4 bases; unmatched junction bases: 3. Per the germline V gene, CDR1 is SGHRS and CDR2 is YFSETQ. The CDR3: CASSNRGYEQYF. CDR3 bases: TGCGCCAGCAGTAACAGGGGATACGAGCAGTACTTC.

In regard to this clone: Germline and junction disagree at one end, which may indicate a read error. The V gene is TRBV7-2, the J gene TRBJ2-7; 11 bases agree with TRBD1. The length of the CDR3 is 16 residues. In germline, CDR1 is SGHTA, CDR2 FQGNSA. Here the CDR3 DNA reads TGTGCCGGCAGTCATTCCGGGACAGGGGGATCCTACGAGCAGTACTTC. Translating it yields CAGSHSGTGGSYEQYF.

The V gene is TRBV11-2, the J gene TRBJ1-2, with a possible D match to TRBD1 (5 bases). The CDR3 is 13 amino acids. V dropped 3 bases and J dropped 3 bases, with 8 bases sitting between them. CDR1 is SGHAT and CDR2 is FQNNGV in the germline V gene. The CDR3 nucleotides are TGTGCCAGCAGCTTCGTAGGGGACTATGGCTACACCTTC. It yields the protein CASSFVGDYGYTF.

Only a few counts were recorded for this clone. The chain uses TRBV4-3 and TRBJ1-4, with D possibly matching TRBD1 (6 bases). From germline, CDR1 is LGHNA and CDR2 YSLEER. The V and J ends lost 0 bases and 6 bases respectively, with 17 bases between them. The CDR3 spans 17 residues. The CDR3 reads CASSQDNVGGLDEKLFF. The CDR3 DNA reads as TGCGCCAGCAGCCAAGATAATGTCGGGGGGCTGGATGAAAAACTGTTTTTT.

CDR3 sequence: CASSRPGTGGSPLHF. CDR3 nucleotides: TGTGCCAGCAGTCGGCCAGGGACAGGGGGTTCACCCCTCCACTTT. This chain joins TRBV6-5 and TRBJ1-6, with 11 bases lining up with TRBD1. The CDR3 contains 15 residues. The V segment lost 5 bases and the J segment 9 bases; nucleotides outside the gene matches: 6. Per germline, CDR1 MNHEY and CDR2 SVGAGI.

This chain connects TRBV19 to TRBJ1-6, with 8 bases identical to TRBD1. After removal of 6 bases from V and 7 bases from J, the junction contained 8 bases not matched to a gene. Germline V gene data show CDR1 as LNHDA and CDR2 as SQIVND (reference sequence). The CDR3 extends over 15 amino acids. CDR3 sequence reads: CASSIMTGENSPLHF. CDR3 nucleotides: TGTGCCAGTAGCATCATGACAGGGGAAAATTCACCCCTCCACTTT.

The CDR3 bases are TGTGCCAGCAGCTTCCTGGACAGGGGGCCTGGAGGCTACACCTTC. It specifies CASSFLDRGPGGYTF. The chain uses TRBV13 and TRBJ1-2; 11 bases match TRBD1. This CDR3 comprises 15 residues. The V gene's germline CDR1 is PRHDT and CDR2 FYEKMQ (reference sequence). The ends lost 3 bases at V and 8 bases at J; junction bases unmatched: 8. Full variable domain (remainder filled in from reference TRBV13 and TRBJ1-2): AAGVIQSPRHLIKEKRETATLKCYPIPRHDTVYWYQQGPGQDPQFLISFYEKMQSDKGSIPDRFSAQQFSDYHSELNMSSLELGDSALYFCASSFLDRGPGGYTFGSGTRLTVV.

The chain carries TRBV2 and TRBJ1-1, with D possibly TRBD1 on 6 matching bases. This CDR3 is 14 amino acids long. CDR1 and CDR2 from the germline V gene are SNHLY and FYNNEI. Trimming removed 6 bases from V and 5 bases from J, with 16 bases in between. The CDR3 DNA follows: TGTGCCAGCAGGGCCGTCAGGGGAATTACTGAAGCTTTCTTT. Its protein is CASRAVRGITEAFF.

This chain joins TRBV5-1 and TRBJ2-1; TRBD2 matches 10 bases. CDR3 length: 15 amino acids. CDR1 SGHRS and CDR2 YFSETQ come from the germline V gene. Unmatched junction bases numbered 6, after V lost 7 bases and J lost 2 bases. CDR3 DNA: TGCGCCAGCGCGATAGCGGGGGGCACCTACAATGAGCAGTTCTTC. Its translation is CASAIAGGTYNEQFF.

This chain links TRBV9 with TRBJ2-7; 10 bases align to TRBD1. From germline, CDR1 is SGDLS and CDR2 YYNGEE. Germline trimming cut 2 bases from V and 4 bases from J; bases unmatched to any gene: 6. CDR3 length equals 15 residues. CDR3 sequence reads: CASSVSGTGAYEQYF. CDR3 DNA sequence: TGTGCCAGCAGCGTCTCCGGGACAGGGGCATACGAGCAGTACTTC.

J is TRBJ2-2 and V is TRBV7-2; 8 positions match TRBD1. The CDR3 spans 15 residues. Germline V gene data show CDR1 as SGHTA and CDR2 as FQGNSA. The V gene end was trimmed by 5 bases and the J gene end by 6 bases; junction bases not matched to a gene: 8. CDR3 in amino acids: CASSDRGMVPGELFF. Written as DNA, the CDR3 is TGTGCCAGCAGCGACAGGGGTATGGTTCCCGGGGAGCTGTTTTTT. Supplemented by reference TRBV7-2 and TRBJ2-2, the full variable domain reads GAGVSQSPSNKVTEKGKDVELRCDPISGHTALYWYRQSLGQGLEFLIYFQGNSAPDKSGLPSDRFSAERTGGSVSTLTIQRTQQEDSAVYLCASSDRGMVPGELFFGEGSRLTVL.